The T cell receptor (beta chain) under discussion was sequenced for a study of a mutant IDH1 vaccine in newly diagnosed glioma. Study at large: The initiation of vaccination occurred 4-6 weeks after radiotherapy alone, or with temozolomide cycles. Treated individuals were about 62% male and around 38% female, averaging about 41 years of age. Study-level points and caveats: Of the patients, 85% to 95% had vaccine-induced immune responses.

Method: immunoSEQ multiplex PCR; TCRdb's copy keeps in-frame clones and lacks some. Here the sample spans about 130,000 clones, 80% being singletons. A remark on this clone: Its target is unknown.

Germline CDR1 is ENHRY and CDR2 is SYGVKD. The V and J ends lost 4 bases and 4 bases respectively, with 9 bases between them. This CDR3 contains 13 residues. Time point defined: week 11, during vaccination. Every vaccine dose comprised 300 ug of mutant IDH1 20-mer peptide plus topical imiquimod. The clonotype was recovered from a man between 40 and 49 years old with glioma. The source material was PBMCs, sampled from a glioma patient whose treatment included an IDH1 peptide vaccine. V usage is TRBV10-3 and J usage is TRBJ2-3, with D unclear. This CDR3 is CAISVSLSDTQYF. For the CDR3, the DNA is TGTGCCATCAGTGTTTCCCTCTCAGATACGCAGTATTTT.